These T cell receptor beta chains were read from a single sample in a study of T cell responses to AZD1222 COVID-19 vaccine. TCRdb's table, derived via immunoSEQ multiplex PCR, lists solely in-frame clones and lacks some. The sample records 99,000 or so clones, around 89% being singletons. Sequences were derived from peripheral blood, sampled on day 0 of AZD1222 vaccination. These receptors all come from an adult in good health. CDR3s include the opening cysteine and the closing phenylalanine or tryptophan. A D gene is named only where the DNA matches it firmly. Size tells how often a clone was seen (once, few, many) or the class of an expanded clone, and some rows leave it out.

V	D	J	size	length	CDR3	DNA
TRBV5-8	NA	TRBJ1-2	NA	13	CASSPGTFYGYTF	TGTGCCAGCAGCCCGGGGACGTTCTATGGCTACACCTTC
TRBV18	NA	TRBJ2-3	NA	17	CASSPPASGTNTDTQYF	TGTGCCAGCTCACCACCGGCCTCCGGGACAAACACAGATACGCAGTATTTT
TRBV19	TRBD1	TRBJ1-1	NA	14	CASRSSGTAAEAFF	TGTGCCAGTAGGTCCTCCGGGACAGCGGCTGAAGCTTTCTTT
TRBV7-9	NA	TRBJ1-3	NA	13	CASSPPAGNTIYF	TGTGCCAGCAGCCCTCCCGCGGGAAACACCATATATTTT
TRBV7-9	NA	TRBJ1-5	NA	14	CASSLEGGGQPQHF	TGTGCCAGCAGCTTAGAAGGGGGTGGTCAGCCCCAGCATTTT
TRBV27	NA	TRBJ2-1	few	14	CASGREPSYNEQFF	TGTGCCAGCGGGCGGGAACCCTCCTACAATGAGCAGTTCTTC
TRBV19	NA	TRBJ2-1	NA	16	CASTNGGNAAAAEQFF	TGTGCCAGTACCAATGGGGGGAACGCGGCGGCGGCTGAGCAGTTCTTC
TRBV28	NA	TRBJ1-2	NA	11	CAISGNYGYTF	TGTGCCATCTCCGGTAACTATGGCTACACCTTC
TRBV2	NA	TRBJ2-7	NA	13	CASSLERLYEQYF	TGTGCCAGCAGTTTGGAACGTCTCTACGAGCAGTACTTC
TRBV7-9	NA	TRBJ2-1	NA	15	CASRLAGLTYNEQFF	TGTGCCAGCAGACTGGCGGGACTTACCTACAATGAGCAGTTCTTC
TRBV5-1	NA	TRBJ1-1	NA	13	CASMQGMNTEAFF	TGCGCCAGCATGCAGGGCATGAACACTGAAGCTTTCTTT
TRBV5-6	TRBD1	TRBJ1-2	NA	15	CASSPVGTGGYGYTF	TGTGCCAGCAGCCCGGTAGGGACAGGGGGCTATGGCTACACCTTC
TRBV4-1	NA	TRBJ2-3	once	15	CASSQGRLFTDTQYF	TGCGCCAGCAGCCAAGGTCGGCTTTTCACAGATACGCAGTATTTT
TRBV28	NA	TRBJ1-2	NA	11	CASSLIGGYTF	TGTGCCAGCAGTTTGATTGGGGGCTACACCTTC
TRBV6-5	NA	TRBJ2-1	NA	15	CASSTRRPIGGKQFF	TGTGCCAGCAGTACGAGAAGGCCAATTGGGGGTAAGCAGTTCTTC
TRBV9	NA	TRBJ2-5	NA	15	CASSAQNYPEETQYF	TGTGCCAGCAGCGCCCAAAATTATCCGGAAGAGACCCAGTACTTC
TRBV9	NA	TRBJ1-1	NA	17	CASSKARGGGMNTEAFF	TGTGCCAGCAGCAAAGCTCGTGGGGGCGGAATGAACACTGAAGCTTTCTTT
TRBV7-3	TRBD2	TRBJ2-6	once	16	CASSLAGGSGANVLTF	TGTGCCAGCAGCTTAGCGGGAGGCTCTGGGGCCAACGTCCTGACTTTC
TRBV5-8	TRBD1	TRBJ2-7	NA	13	CASSRGQAYEQYF	TGTGCCAGCAGCCGGGGACAGGCCTACGAGCAGTACTTC
TRBV23-1	NA	TRBJ2-1	NA	16	CASSRRGNRSYNEQFF	TGCGCCAGCAGTCGTCGTGGTAACCGCTCCTACAATGAGCAGTTCTTC
TRBV19	NA	TRBJ1-4	NA	14	CASSEPGTNEKLFF	TGTGCCAGTAGTGAGCCGGGGACAAATGAAAAACTGTTTTTT
TRBV7-9	NA	TRBJ2-2	NA	14	CASSLGMEFGELFF	TGTGCCAGCAGCTTAGGAATGGAGTTCGGGGAGCTGTTTTTT
TRBV11-2	TRBD1	TRBJ2-1	NA	14	CASWLRTGSNEQFF	TGTGCCAGCTGGTTGAGGACAGGGTCAAATGAGCAGTTCTTC
TRBV12-3/TRBV12-4	NA	TRBJ2-1	NA	12	CASEGTPMTPVF	TGTGCCAGCGAAGGAACCCCCATGACACCCGTCTTC
TRBV18	TRBD2	TRBJ2-3	NA	19	CASSPRGLAGGTSTDTQYF	TGTGCCAGCTCACCGAGAGGACTAGCGGGAGGTACTAGCACAGATACGCAGTATTTT
TRBV7-2	NA	TRBJ1-6	NA	16	CASSPDRGLRNSPLHF	TGTGCCAGCAGCCCAGATAGGGGGTTGCGGAATTCACCCCTCCACTTT
TRBV3-1/TRBV3-2	NA	TRBJ1-5	NA	12	CASSQDNGPQHF	TGTGCCAGCAGCCAAGACAACGGGCCCCAGCATTTT
TRBV11-1	NA	TRBJ2-2	once	15	CASSLPSDGTGELFF	TGTGCCAGCAGCTTACCATCCGACGGGACCGGGGAGCTGTTTTTT
TRBV7-2	TRBD1	TRBJ2-3	NA	14	CASSSDRGTDTQYF	TGTGCCAGCAGCTCGGACAGGGGCACAGATACGCAGTATTTT
TRBV7-2	NA	TRBJ2-3	NA	15	CASSLVSAGTDTQYF	TGTGCCAGCAGCTTAGTTAGCGCGGGCACAGATACGCAGTATTTT
TRBV4-1	NA	TRBJ2-7	NA	15	CASIGFGRLLYEQYF	TGCGCCAGCATCGGATTCGGTAGACTCCTCTACGAGCAGTACTTC
TRBV4-3	NA	TRBJ2-2	NA	16	CASSQDTLANTGELFF	TGCGCCAGCAGCCAAGATACCCTAGCAAACACCGGGGAGCTGTTTTTT
TRBV6-2/TRBV6-3	TRBD1	TRBJ2-7	NA	15	CASSTPHRGAYEQYF	TGTGCCAGCAGTACCCCGCACAGGGGGGCCTACGAGCAGTACTTC
TRBV24-1	NA	TRBJ2-3	NA	14	CATGDGHNTDTQYF	TGTGCCACCGGAGACGGGCACAACACAGATACGCAGTATTTT
TRBV30	TRBD2	TRBJ2-5	NA	15	CAWSVRTRIRETQYF	TGTGCCTGGAGTGTACGGACTAGGATACGAGAGACCCAGTACTTC
TRBV5-1	NA	TRBJ2-3	NA	13	CASSSRQGNTQYF	TGCGCCAGCAGCTCCCGCCAAGGGAATACGCAGTATTTT
TRBV19	NA	TRBJ2-1	NA	15	CASSMTQRNYNEQFF	TGTGCCAGTAGTATGACCCAGCGGAACTACAATGAGCAGTTCTTC
TRBV9	TRBD1	TRBJ2-5	once	15	CASSPTTGPQETQYF	TGTGCCAGCAGCCCCACGACAGGGCCCCAAGAGACCCAGTACTTC
TRBV19	TRBD2	TRBJ2-1	NA	17	CASSIPRGLAGYNEQFF	TGTGCCAGTAGTATTCCCCGCGGATTAGCGGGGTACAATGAGCAGTTCTTC
TRBV19	NA	TRBJ1-1	once	13	CASSLAENTEAFF	TGTGCCAGTAGTCTGGCGGAGAACACTGAAGCTTTCTTT
TRBV7-2	NA	TRBJ1-3	once	14	CASSPPGAGNTIYF	TGTGCCAGCAGCCCCCCCGGAGCTGGAAACACCATATATTTT
TRBV7-2	NA	TRBJ2-7	NA	15	CASSLTGAGSYEQYF	TGTGCCAGCAGCTTAACCGGGGCTGGCTCCTACGAGCAGTACTTC
TRBV5-1	NA	TRBJ2-1	NA	14	CASSLERGGNEQFF	TGCGCCAGCAGCTTGGAGAGGGGCGGCAATGAGCAGTTCTTC
TRBV28	TRBD1	TRBJ2-7	NA	11	CASSTGGEQYF	TGTGCCAGCAGTACAGGGGGGGAGCAGTACTTC
TRBV6-5	NA	TRBJ2-5	NA	14	CASSLDRRQETQYF	TGTGCCAGCAGTTTAGACAGACGCCAAGAGACCCAGTACTTC
TRBV28	TRBD1	TRBJ1-6	NA	12	CASSFGQGALHF	TGTGCCAGCAGTTTTGGACAGGGGGCCCTCCACTTT
TRBV30	TRBD2	TRBJ2-3	NA	14	CASGLAAVTDTQYF	TGTGCCTCGGGACTAGCGGCGGTCACAGATACGCAGTATTTT